The present entry profiles one T cell receptor beta chain with its context. This sample was taken from a study of blood T cell repertoires in COVID-19. The overall study: The samples span acute and convalescent COVID-19 from the United States, Italy and Spain.

The CDR3 runs to 13 residues. Germline values: CDR1 SGHTA, CDR2 FQGNSA. Trimming pared 1 base from V and 8 bases from J, leaving 11 bases between. Study members were between about 18 and 95 years old and lived in some 26 US regions. Clinical histories supplied by participants themselves formed the basis of cohort assignment. Authors' processing steps: For nucleated cells, counts were estimated from reference gene primer amplification. Profiling relied on immunoSEQ multiplex PCR, and the TCRdb table lists in-frame clones only, not all of them. V, J and clone size were drawn from that table, and D and trimming were deduced from the DNA. The sample lists roughly 250,000 clones; 70% to 90% were seen once.

The sample taken for sequencing was PBMCs or T cells enriched from blood (not recorded which). The sequence was collected from a woman aged 40 to 55 with acute COVID-19. V and J are TRBV7-2 and TRBJ1-2; D remains ambiguous. The CDR3 bases are TGTGCCAGCAGCTTAGGGCGGGAAGAAGGCTACACCTTC. Its protein product is CASSLGREEGYTF.